Presented here are 17 T cell receptor beta chains from one specimen sequenced in a study of neurological immune-mediated disorders. Each CDR3 protein gets one entry after TCRdb re-called the 5' RACE reads with MiXCR. The sample records roughly 120,000 distinct CDR3 sequences, about 3.2% being singletons. The sample comprised PBMCs. These receptors all come from a young woman with multiple sclerosis.

This clonotype was found many times. This rearrangement joins TRBV7-9 to TRBJ1-1; D unresolved. Per the germline V gene, CDR1 is SEHNR and CDR2 is FQNEAQ (reference sequence). This CDR3 region has 12 residues. The V end was cut by 2 bases, the J end by 10 bases, with 11 bases between. This CDR3 reads CASSLYREGAFF. DNA for the CDR3: TGTGCCAGCAGCTTATATCGTGAGGGAGCTTTCTTT.

This clonotype was picked up many times. The gene calls are TRBV7-8 and TRBJ1-2; D is uncertain. V was cut by 8 bases and J by 3 bases, with 13 bases left in between. The CDR3 sequence is 13 residues long. Germline-derived CDR1 and CDR2 are SGHVS and FQNEAQ. CDR3 sequence reads: CASAWALDYGYTF. In nucleotides, the CDR3 is TGTGCCAGCGCCTGGGCGCTCGACTATGGCTACACCTTC.

Ten or more counts support this clonotype. The rearrangement uses TRBV30 and TRBJ2-7; the match to TRBD1 covers 7 bases. J was trimmed by 3 bases and V by 6 bases; bases with no gene match: 2. Germline V gives CDR1 GTSNPN, CDR2 SVGIG (reference sequence). The CDR3 loop spans 11 amino acids. CDR3 in DNA: TGTGCCTGTGGGACAGTCTACGAGCAGTACTTC. It encodes CACGTVYEQYF.

This clonotype was counted between two and nine times. This chain connects TRBV18 to TRBJ2-2, with D unresolved. Germline V lookup: CDR1 KGHSH, CDR2 LQKENI. The CDR3 length is 14 residues. V lost 8 bases to trimming and J lost 5 bases, with 15 bases between them. The CDR3 nucleotides read TGTGCCAGCGGTCCCGAGAAGTGGACCGGGGAGCTGTTTTTT. Its protein product is CASGPEKWTGELFF.

This clonotype was seen many times. The CDR3: CATTPVNTGELFF. CDR3 nucleotides: TGTGCCACCACTCCGGTTAACACCGGGGAGCTGTTTTTT. This chain links TRBV10-3 with TRBJ2-2; D unresolved. Trimming stripped 10 bases from V and 2 bases from J, with 11 bases between. Germline CDR1 and CDR2: ENHRY and SYGVKD. The CDR3 has 13 amino acids.

This clonotype was seen at least ten times. V is TRBV20-1 and J is TRBJ1-2; D is undetermined. Germline V gene sequence: CDR1 DFQATT, CDR2 SNEGSKA (reference sequence). The CDR3 totals 14 residues. V gave up 0 bases and J gave up 4 bases, with 12 bases separating them. CDR3 DNA: TGCAGTGCTAGAGATCACACCCAAACCTATGGCTACACCTTC. As protein: CSARDHTQTYGYTF.

This clonotype was seen many times. The CDR3: CATRQGISSYEQYF. The CDR3 DNA sequence: TGTGCCACCCGTCAGGGAATTTCATCCTACGAGCAGTACTTC. The chain links TRBV10-3 to TRBJ2-7; a possible D gene is TRBD1 (5 bases). The CDR3 has 14 amino acids. V lost 10 bases, J lost 1 base, and 17 bases lay in between. Per germline, CDR1 ENHRY and CDR2 SYGVKD.

This clonotype was seen ten or more times. This rearrangement joins TRBV6-2 or TRBV6-3 to TRBJ2-1; no clear D. Germline CDR1 and CDR2: MNHEY and SVGEGT. Between the trimmed V and J ends, which lost 7 bases and 4 bases, there was a span of 11 bases. The CDR3 is 13 amino acids. This CDR3 reads CASTKLAYNEQFF. The CDR3 nucleotides are TGTGCCAGCACCAAACTGGCGTACAATGAGCAGTTCTTC.

Many counts were recorded for this clonotype. J is TRBJ1-1 and V is TRBV3-1; no definite D call. Per the germline V gene, CDR1 is LGHDT and CDR2 is YNNKEL (reference sequence). The V end was cut by 6 bases, the J end by 2 bases, with 7 bases between. The length of the CDR3 is 12 residues. As DNA, the CDR3 is TGTGCCAGCAGTGTAAAAAACACTGAAGCTTTCTTT. Translating it yields CASSVKNTEAFF. Full variable domain (remainder filled in from reference TRBV3-1 and TRBJ1-1): DTAVSQTPKYLVTQMGNDKSIKCEQNLGHDTMYWYKQDSKKFLKIMFSYNNKELIINETVPNRFSPKSPDKAHLNLHINSLELGDSAVYFCASSVKNTEAFFGQGTRLTVV.

This clonotype was counted between two and nine times. This may be a read error: a much more frequent sequence differs by one nucleotide. This chain connects TRBV7-2 to TRBJ2-7; D unclear. The germline V and J ends were trimmed by 1 base and 3 bases, with 13 bases remaining between them. Germline CDR1 and CDR2: SGHTA and FQGNSA. The CDR3 is 15 residues long. CDR3 nucleotides: TGTGCCAGCAGCTTAGAAGGAAAGGGTGGCTACGAGCAGTACTTC. This gives the protein CASSLEGKGGYEQYF.

Concerning this clonotype itself: A much larger clonotype is one base distant, so this may be a read error. The DNA of the CDR3 is TGCGCCAGCAGCTTGCGACAGTTACACTCTGGAAAAACCATATATTTT. Its protein is CASSLRQLHSGKTIYF. The rearrangement uses TRBV5-1 and TRBJ1-3; a possible D gene is TRBD1 (5 bases). The CDR3 is 16 residues long. Germline lookup yields CDR1 SGHRS and CDR2 YFSETQ.

This clonotype was counted only a few times. This sequence joins TRBV7-8 and TRBJ2-7; TRBD2 aligns across 9 bases. Germline CDR1 and CDR2: SGHVS and FQNEAQ. V lost 5 bases to trimming and J lost 3 bases; unmatched junction nucleotides: 5. CDR3 size: 14 residues. Written as DNA, the CDR3 is TGTGCCAGCAGCCTTGGACTAGCGCACTACGAGCAGTACTTC. Its translation is CASSLGLAHYEQYF.

The table lists this clonotype with many counts. V gene TRBV7-2 combines with J gene TRBJ1-6; D is unclear. Looked up from germline, CDR1 is SGHTA and CDR2 is FQGNSA. The CDR3 consists of 14 residues. V lost 3 bases, J lost 5 bases, and 8 bases lay in between. The CDR3 protein is CASSFAENNSPLHF. For the CDR3, the DNA is TGTGCCAGCAGCTTCGCGGAGAATAATTCACCCCTCCACTTT. Using reference TRBV7-2 and TRBJ1-6 for the parts outside the CDR3, the full variable domain is GAGVSQSPSNKVTEKGKDVELRCDPISGHTALYWYRQSLGQGLEFLIYFQGNSAPDKSGLPSDRFSAERTGGSVSTLTIQRTQQEDSAVYLCASSFAENNSPLHFGNGTRLTVT.

This chain connects TRBV14 to TRBJ2-7, with D unresolved. Germline V gene sequence: CDR1 SGHDN, CDR2 FVKESK. Trimming pared 0 bases from V and 2 bases from J, leaving 14 bases between. The CDR3 sequence is 16 residues long. CDR3 bases: TGTGCCAGCAGCCAAGACGCCCTTGATAACACCTACGAGCAGTACTTC. It translates to CASSQDALDNTYEQYF. Based on the CDR3 plus reference TRBV14 and TRBJ2-7, the full variable domain is EAGVTQFPSHSVIEKGQTVTLRCDPISGHDNLYWYRRVMGKEIKFLLHFVKESKQDESGMPNNRFLAERTGGTYSTLKVQPAELEDSGVYFCASSQDALDNTYEQYFGPGTRLTVT.

The chain uses TRBV7-9 and TRBJ2-4, with no clear D. V lost 11 bases and J lost 8, with 13 bases in between. CDR1 and CDR2 from the germline V gene are SEHNR and FQNEAQ (reference sequence). This CDR3 has 11 amino acids. The CDR3 nucleotides read TGTGCCTCATCTGTGGGTGACATTCAGTACTTC. Protein sequence: CASSVGDIQYF.

This clonotype occurred many times. CDR3 region: CATSRGGWAEAFF. CDR3 nucleotides: TGTGCCACCAGCAGAGGGGGATGGGCTGAAGCTTTCTTT. V usage is TRBV15 and J usage is TRBJ1-1; no clear D. The CDR3 spans 13 residues. Germline V gives CDR1 LNHNV, CDR2 YYDKDF (reference sequence). Trimming removed 1 base at V and 6 bases at J, with 9 bases between.

As to this clonotype: A read error may be the cause here, since a much bigger clone is one base away. The chain links TRBV6-2 or TRBV6-3 to TRBJ1-1; no reliable D call. This CDR3 has 12 residues. CDR1 and CDR2 (germline): MNHEY, SVGEGT. The CDR3 here is CDSSYKVTEAFF. CDR3 bases: TGTGACAGCAGTTATAAGGTCACTGAAGCTTTCTTT.